This T cell receptor beta chain came from a study of CD8 T cells in Susac syndrome. V lost 7 bases to trimming and J lost 5 bases; unmatched junction nucleotides: 11. Germline CDR1 and CDR2: SGDLS and YYNGEE. This CDR3 comprises 15 residues. Reverse transcription of about 0.5 to 1 ug RNA was carried out with random hexamers. TCRdb re-analysed the immunoSEQ multiplex PCR reads in MiXCR, keeping a single row per CDR3 protein. The top ten clones hold roughly 0.27% of a sample with about 140,000 distinct CDR3 sequences, 94% of them seen once. TEMRA cells were enriched by FACS, and CD4+ and CD8+ T cells were negatively isolated.

This TCR came from a human donor in good health. Sequencing used CD8+ T cells from PBMCs. The chain is built from TRBV9 and TRBJ2-5; 10 bases match TRBD1. The CDR3 bases are TGTGCCAGCGGAACGGGACAGGGGAATCTGGAGACCCAGTACTTC. Protein sequence: CASGTGQGNLETQYF.